This is a list of T cell receptor beta chains from one sample in a study of shared T cell receptors in the human thymus. The assay was immunoSEQ multiplex PCR, and TCRdb's table has in-frame clones only and misses some. The sample carries approximately 580,000 clones, approximately 80% recorded once. The sample was also reused in another study, on human thymus T cells.

The specimen was thymocytes. The origin of the receptors is a boy younger than two with a congenital heart defect. Each CDR3 is given with its conserved first and last residue. The order of the fields is D gene, clone size, J gene, V gene, CDR3 protein, CDR3 DNA. A D gene is named only where the DNA matches it firmly. Expanded clones are given a class, and other clones once, few, many or no size at all.

TRBD2	.	TRBJ2-3	TRBV4-3	CASSQRAGGPWTDTQYF	TGCGCCAGCAGCCAAAGGGCGGGAGGGCCGTGGACAGATACGCAGTATTTT
.	.	TRBJ1-2	TRBV5-1	CASSSAPPRQHLNYGYTF	TGCGCCAGCAGCTCAGCCCCACCGAGGCAGCATCTTAACTATGGCTACACCTTC
.	.	TRBJ2-7	TRBV5-1	CASSSRAGDFYEQYF	TGCGCCAGCAGCTCTAGGGCAGGGGATTTCTACGAGCAGTACTTC
.	.	TRBJ2-7	TRBV5-5	CASSLALFGQVNRGNEQYF	TGTGCCAGCAGCTTGGCCCTATTCGGACAGGTCAACCGCGGGAACGAGCAGTACTTC
TRBD1	.	TRBJ2-7	TRBV10-3	CAISVNGTGILQYF	TGTGCCATCAGTGTGAACGGGACAGGGATTTTGCAGTACTTC
TRBD2	once	TRBJ2-7	TRBV13	CASSPLGVGGSLSEQYF	TGTGCCAGCAGCCCCCTTGGTGTTGGCGGGAGTTTATCCGAGCAGTACTTC
TRBD1	few	TRBJ2-7	TRBV15	CATSKTGGEEQYF	TGTGCCACCAGCAAGACAGGGGGAGAAGAGCAGTACTTC
TRBD2	.	TRBJ2-7	TRBV27	CASNREGRGYEQYF	TGTGCCAGCAATCGGGAGGGCCGGGGGTACGAGCAGTACTTC
TRBD1	.	TRBJ1-5	TRBV10-3	CAISNRRDSLGGNQPQHF	TGTGCCATCAGTAACAGAAGGGACAGTCTAGGGGGCAATCAGCCCCAGCATTTT
TRBD2	.	TRBJ2-5	TRBV9	CASSVGTSGRETQYF	TGTGCCAGCAGCGTAGGCACTAGCGGCCGAGAGACCCAGTACTTC
TRBD2	.	TRBJ2-5	TRBV28	CASSFRAGEETQYF	TGTGCCAGCAGTTTTAGGGCGGGAGAAGAGACCCAGTACTTC
.	.	TRBJ2-3	TRBV19	CASSIRGGLSDTQYF	TGTGCCAGTAGTATTCGTGGGGGCCTGTCAGATACGCAGTATTTT
TRBD2	.	TRBJ2-7	TRBV9	CASSAGGGDSSYEQYF	TGTGCCAGCAGCGCGGGAGGAGGAGATTCCTCCTACGAGCAGTACTTC
.	.	TRBJ2-1	TRBV6-5	CASSLSMGWANEQFF	TGTGCCAGCAGTCTGTCGATGGGTTGGGCCAATGAGCAGTTCTTC
TRBD1	.	TRBJ1-1	TRBV4-3	CASSPREGTGGNTEAFF	TGCGCCAGCAGCCCCAGGGAGGGGACAGGGGGCAACACTGAAGCTTTCTTT
TRBD1	.	TRBJ2-7	TRBV27	CASSSRTGSSYEQYF	TGTGCCAGCAGTTCTCGGACAGGGAGCTCCTACGAGCAGTACTTC
.	once	TRBJ1-2	TRBV19	CASRRAALIYGYTF	TGTGCCAGCCGGCGGGCAGCCCTGATCTATGGCTACACCTTC
TRBD1	once	TRBJ1-2	TRBV2	CASSEERDRRGYTF	TGTGCCAGCAGTGAAGAGAGGGACAGGAGAGGCTACACCTTC
.	.	TRBJ2-6	TRBV7-8	CASSLTVPPDSGANVLTF	TGTGCCAGCAGCTTAACGGTTCCTCCCGACTCTGGGGCCAACGTCCTGACTTTC
.	.	TRBJ2-5	TRBV28	CASSLAQRAQETQYF	TGTGCCAGCAGTTTAGCCCAGAGGGCCCAAGAGACCCAGTACTTC
.	.	TRBJ1-1	TRBV27	CASSTGNTEAFF	TGTGCCAGCAGCACAGGGAACACTGAAGCTTTCTTT
TRBD2	.	TRBJ2-3	TRBV7-8	CASSRTSGSTDTQYF	TGTGCCAGCAGCCGGACTAGCGGAAGCACAGATACGCAGTATTTT
.	.	TRBJ2-5	TRBV19	CASRGTVYQETQYF	TGTGCCAGTAGGGGGACTGTGTACCAAGAGACCCAGTACTTC
.	.	TRBJ1-2	TRBV7-9	CASSPHRRSYGYTF	TGTGCCAGCAGCCCCCATAGGAGGAGCTATGGCTACACCTTC
TRBD2	.	TRBJ2-1	TRBV2	CASSGVSGRVSNEQFF	TGTGCCAGCAGTGGGGTTAGCGGGAGGGTGTCAAATGAGCAGTTCTTC
TRBD1	.	TRBJ1-5	TRBV14	CASSQTGDNQPQHF	TGTGCCAGCAGCCAGACAGGGGACAATCAGCCCCAGCATTTT
TRBD1	.	TRBJ2-7	TRBV11-3	CASSPRQGPPYEQYF	TGTGCCAGCAGTCCCAGACAGGGCCCCCCCTACGAGCAGTACTTC
.	.	TRBJ1-5	TRBV6-5	CASSSGHLYSNQPQHF	TGTGCCAGCAGTTCCGGACACCTATATAGCAATCAGCCCCAGCATTTT
TRBD2	once	TRBJ2-7	TRBV15	CATSRGLAATYEQYF	TGTGCCACCAGCAGGGGACTAGCGGCAACCTACGAGCAGTACTTC
TRBD1	.	TRBJ1-5	TRBV11-1	CAPGGQPFNQPQHF	TGTGCCCCTGGGGGACAGCCCTTCAATCAGCCCCAGCATTTT
.	.	TRBJ1-2	TRBV5-6	CASSWGSLYGYTF	TGTGCCAGCAGCTGGGGCAGTCTCTATGGCTACACCTTC
.	.	TRBJ1-3	TRBV15	CATSRDTLSGNTIYF	TGTGCCACCAGCAGAGATACTCTCTCTGGAAACACCATATATTTT
TRBD2	.	TRBJ2-1	TRBV4-3	CASSQEWGGSGPYNEQFF	TGCGCCAGCAGCCAAGAATGGGGGGGTAGCGGGCCCTACAATGAGCAGTTCTTC
TRBD1	.	TRBJ1-4	TRBV6-5	CASSYDRGGEKLFF	TGTGCCAGCAGTTATGACAGGGGGGGCGAAAAACTGTTTTTT
.	.	TRBJ2-7	TRBV9	CASSVSRENSYEQYF	TGTGCCAGCAGCGTAAGTCGGGAGAACTCCTACGAGCAGTACTTC
.	.	TRBJ2-2	TRBV25-1	CASSEEAETNTGELFF	TGTGCCAGCAGTGAAGAGGCGGAGACGAACACCGGGGAGCTGTTTTTT
.	.	TRBJ1-2	TRBV6-1	CASSESRQPGSDGYTF	TGTGCCAGCAGTGAATCCCGACAGCCGGGTTCGGATGGCTACACCTTC
.	.	TRBJ1-1	TRBV6-1	CASSETDSLNTEAFF	TGTGCCAGCAGTGAGACGGACAGCTTGAACACTGAAGCTTTCTTT
TRBD1	.	TRBJ1-1	TRBV30	CACSVGRGQENTEAFF	TGTGCCTGTAGTGTAGGAAGGGGACAGGAGAACACTGAAGCTTTCTTT
TRBD1	few	TRBJ1-5	TRBV9	CASSGDRDSNQPQHF	TGTGCCAGCAGCGGGGACAGGGACAGCAATCAGCCCCAGCATTTT
.	.	TRBJ2-6	TRBV21-1	CASSKGGQGDGANVLTF	TGTGCCAGCAGCAAAGGGGGACAGGGAGACGGGGCCAACGTCCTGACTTTC
.	few	TRBJ2-3	TRBV2	CARALLAGCTDTQYF	TGTGCCAGAGCTTTACTAGCTGGCTGCACAGATACGCAGTATTTT
TRBD2	.	TRBJ2-7	TRBV5-6	CASSRRREGPSEQYF	TGTGCCAGCAGCCGACGGCGGGAGGGCCCTAGCGAGCAGTACTTC
.	once	TRBJ2-2	TRBV11-2	CASTPPEGDKGGELFF	TGTGCCAGCACCCCTCCCGAGGGGGATAAGGGCGGGGAGCTGTTTTTT
TRBD2	.	TRBJ2-3	TRBV25-1	CASSESGVGTDTQYF	TGTGCCAGCAGTGAAAGCGGGGTGGGCACAGATACGCAGTATTTT
TRBD1	.	TRBJ1-2	TRBV4-1	CASSLGQGNYGYTF	TGCGCCAGCAGCCTTGGACAGGGGAACTATGGCTACACCTTC
TRBD1	.	TRBJ1-2	TRBV18	CASSPRQGPPFNYGYTF	TGTGCCAGCTCACCCCGACAGGGGCCGCCCTTCAACTATGGCTACACCTTC
TRBD2	.	TRBJ2-7	TRBV6-5	CASSYSTGGPPYEQYF	TGTGCCAGCAGTTACTCGACGGGGGGGCCCCCCTACGAGCAGTACTTC
.	.	TRBJ2-7	TRBV7-9	CASSPRSYEQYF	TGTGCCAGCAGCCCGAGGTCCTACGAGCAGTACTTC
TRBD2	.	TRBJ2-7	TRBV28	CASLGTSGRPLSYEQYF	TGTGCCAGCCTCGGGACTAGCGGGAGGCCCCTCTCCTACGAGCAGTACTTC
.	.	TRBJ2-7	TRBV5-6	CASSFGQATYEQYF	TGTGCCAGCAGCTTTGGGCAGGCGACCTACGAGCAGTACTTC
.	.	TRBJ1-1	TRBV12-5	CASGLGQLDTEAFF	TGTGCTAGTGGTTTGGGACAGTTGGACACTGAAGCTTTCTTT
TRBD2	.	TRBJ2-1	TRBV7-8	CASSLAGLAEYNEQFF	TGTGCCAGCAGCTTAGCGGGACTAGCGGAATACAATGAGCAGTTCTTC
.	.	TRBJ2-5	TRBV21-1	CASSNDSGKETQYF	TGTGCCAGCAGCAACGACTCGGGGAAGGAGACCCAGTACTTC
.	.	TRBJ2-7	TRBV11-3	CASSLEGDLREQYF	TGTGCCAGCAGCCTCGAGGGGGACCTTAGGGAGCAGTACTTC
.	.	TRBJ1-2	TRBV30	CACPDSYGYTF	TGTGCCTGCCCTGACAGTTATGGCTACACCTTC
TRBD2	.	TRBJ2-7	TRBV15	CATSRDFVGGSSYEQYF	TGTGCCACCAGCAGAGATTTTGTCGGCGGGAGCTCCTACGAGCAGTACTTC
.	.	TRBJ1-1	TRBV6-1	CASSERARAEAFF	TGTGCCAGCAGTGAACGCGCGAGGGCTGAAGCTTTCTTT